This entry concerns a single T cell receptor (beta chain). One end of the junction does not line up with germline, which may come from a read error. Exclusion of patients followed from uncontrolled infection, other autoimmune disease, pregnancy or lactation. This entry is derived from a study of T cells in Graves' hyperthyroidism and ophthalmopathy. Using RNA transcripts as the source, TCR beta CDR3 regions were amplified. TCR CDR3 regions were first amplified by RT-PCR with HTBI primers. MiXCR, run by TCRdb on the multiplex PCR reads, gives a single entry per CDR3 protein. This sample has a few hundred thousand distinct CDR3 sequences, with approximately 15% found just once. Sequenced material: blood. The TCR sequence derives from a woman between 18 and 30 years old with Graves' hyperthyroidism.

The CDR3 DNA reads as TGCAGTGCTAGGGAGGACTTTAATTCACCCTTCCACTTT. Translating gives CSAREDFNSPFHF. This chain connects TRBV20-1 to TRBJ1-6; no clear D. The germline gives CDR1 DFQATT, CDR2 SNEGSKA (reference sequence). This CDR3 comprises 13 residues.